This TCR beta chain appears in the sequencing data of a study of cytomegalovirus exposure and HLA in healthy donors. Study-level results: A missense DCLRE1C variant was associated with V- and J-gene trimming of TCR beta chains in a later analysis, and an independent cohort replicated the association.

About this clone itself: Its target is unknown.

Germline trimming cut 3 bases from V and 8 bases from J; bases unmatched to any gene: 10. The CDR3 has 15 residues. Germline assignment: CDR1 MRHNA and CDR2 SNTAGT. Use of 60 Vbeta and 13 Jbeta primers characterized the PCR. Repertoires were generated with immunoSEQ multiplex PCR, while TCRdb's copy carries only in-frame clones and drops some. In total, the table holds roughly 27,000 clones. What was sequenced was PBMCs. The rearrangement joins TRBV6-4 to TRBJ2-1; TRBD2 aligns across 7 bases. This clonotype was obtained from a man aged 25-45 years in good health and CMV-seronegative. This CDR3 is CASSEGLGGGDEQFF. The CDR3 DNA reads as TGTGCCAGCAGTGAAGGACTAGGCGGAGGCGATGAGCAGTTCTTC.